The 8 T cell receptor beta chains given below trace back to one sample, sequenced in a study of T cell responses to AZD1222 COVID-19 vaccine. Assay: immunoSEQ multiplex PCR; the TCRdb copy retains only in-frame clones and omits some. The table includes 100,000 or so clones, around 87% detected once. The sample consisted of peripheral blood, taken 28 days after the second AZD1222 dose. All receptors derive from an adult who received the AZD1222 COVID-19 vaccine.

V and J are TRBV5-1 and TRBJ1-1, with no clear D. Germline CDR1 is SGHRS and CDR2 is YFSETQ. This CDR3 comprises 13 residues. V was shortened by 0 bases and J by 10 bases, with 13 bases between the two germline ends. The CDR3 nucleotides are TGCGCCAGCAGCTTGGAGCGAGGGAATACAGCTTTCTTT. Translation: CASSLERGNTAFF.

The chain couples TRBV6-5 to TRBJ1-1; 10 bases match TRBD1. V was clipped by 0 bases and J by 4 bases; unmatched bases: 5. Germline CDR1 is MNHEY and CDR2 is SVGAGI. The CDR3 has 16 amino acids. As DNA, the CDR3 is TGTGCCAGCAGTTACTCGACAGGGGGCCGGGGCACTGAAGCTTTCTTT. Encoded protein: CASSYSTGGRGTEAFF.

This clone was detected only once. V and J are TRBV5-4 and TRBJ1-5; D is unclear. Germline lookup yields CDR1 SGHNT and CDR2 YYREEE (reference sequence). V was trimmed by 7 bases and J by 8 bases, leaving 16 bases between them. The CDR3 extends over 13 amino acids. CDR3: CASSTQVGEPQHF. DNA of the CDR3: TGTGCCAGCTCTACCCAGGTCGGGGAGCCCCAGCATTTT. The variable domain in full, completed from reference TRBV5-4 and TRBJ1-5, reads ETGVTQSPTHLIKTRGQQVTLRCSSQSGHNTVSWYQQALGQGPQFIFQYYREEENGRGNFPPRFSGLQFPNYSSELNVNALELDDSALYLCASSTQVGEPQHFGDGTRLSIL.

The genes are TRBV19 and TRBJ2-3; TRBD2 matches 9 bases. V lost 8 bases to trimming and J lost 3 bases; unmatched junction nucleotides: 9. Per germline, CDR1 LNHDA and CDR2 SQIVND (reference sequence). The CDR3 has 15 residues. CDR3 nucleotides: TGTGCCAGTTCCGCTAGCGGGGTTAGGACAGATACGCAGTATTTT. It translates to CASSASGVRTDTQYF.

In this sample, this clone turned up once. The chain uses TRBV2 and TRBJ2-3, with D perhaps TRBD1 (6 bases). The V gene lost 8 bases and the J gene lost 2 bases, with 14 bases spanning the gap. The CDR3 is made up of 14 amino acids. Germline CDR1 and CDR2: SNHLY and FYNNEI. CDR3 in amino acids: CASQQGASTDTQYF. The CDR3 bases are TGTGCCAGCCAACAGGGAGCCTCCACAGATACGCAGTATTTT.

V and J are TRBV2 and TRBJ1-2, with D possibly being TRBD1 (5 bases). Germline V gene sequence: CDR1 SNHLY, CDR2 FYNNEI. Trimming removed 5 bases from V and 6 bases from J, with 25 bases in between. This CDR3 spans 17 amino acids. The CDR3 DNA reads TGTGCCAGCAGTTATAGGACATCGGATCTAGGGGCCGATGGCTACACCTTC. Translation gives CASSYRTSDLGADGYTF.

The CDR3 loop reads CASSLGATGPFSGANVLTF. As DNA, the CDR3 is TGTGCCAGCAGTCTGGGGGCGACAGGGCCCTTCTCTGGGGCCAACGTCCTGACTTTC. The rearrangement uses TRBV28 and TRBJ2-6; 7 nucleotides agree with TRBD1. J lost 0 bases, V lost 5 bases, and 13 bases had no gene match. The CDR3 loop spans 19 amino acids. Germline V gene lookup returns CDR1 MDHEN and CDR2 SYDVKM.

The rearrangement joins TRBV28 to TRBJ1-1; TRBD1 agrees at 8 bases. CDR3 length equals 15 residues. The germline CDR1 and CDR2 sequences are MDHEN and SYDVKM. V gave up 7 bases and J gave up 1 base; unmatched junction bases: 8. CDR3 amino acids: CASTLTGVGNTEAFF. The DNA for the CDR3 is TGTGCCAGCACTCTGACAGGGGTTGGGAACACTGAAGCTTTCTTT.